The entry that follows covers one TCR beta chain sequence. These data originate in a study of CD8+ T cells in alopecia areata. RNA extraction and reverse transcription yielded cDNA as sequencing template. Data came from immunoSEQ multiplex PCR; TCRdb stores just in-frame clones and leaves some out. The sample yields some 210,000 clones, around three fifths seen once. The source was CD4+ T cells sorted from blood, collected at week 0. This clonotype originated in a human donor with alopecia areata.

The CDR3 region is CARQREGMFTEAFF. In nucleotides, the CDR3 is TGTGCCCGTCAGCGGGAGGGTATGTTCACTGAAGCTTTCTTT. The rearrangement links TRBV30 to TRBJ1-1; no firm D call. V lost 8 bases to trimming and J lost 4 bases, with 20 bases between them. Germline assignment: CDR1 GTSNPN and CDR2 SVGIG (reference sequence). CDR3 size: 14 residues.